This is a list of T cell receptor beta chains from one sample in a study of response to subunit inactivated influenza vaccine. TCRdb recomputed calls from the RT-PCR reads with MiXCR, one row per CDR3 protein. The sample records under 850,000 distinct CDR3 sequences, less than 20% being singletons. This material consisted of PBMCs from blood, taken 5 days after vaccination. These receptors originate from a man between 50 and 59 years old who received an inactivated influenza vaccine. The CDR3 runs from the conserved cysteine through the conserved F or W. Each record gives: V gene, J gene, D gene, CDR3 length, clone size, CDR3 protein, CDR3 DNA. The D gene is left open where the match is weak. Part of the rows lack a size; the others show once, few, many or a class for expanded clones.

v_call: TRBV29-1; j_call: TRBJ2-7; d_call: TRBD2; cdr3_length: 15; clone_size: NA; cdr3_aa: CSVALGIGGAYEQYF; cdr3_nt: TGCAGCGTTGCCCTCGGGATCGGGGGGGCCTACGAGCAGTACTTC
v_call: TRBV12-3/TRBV12-4; j_call: TRBJ2-4; d_call: NA; cdr3_length: 15; clone_size: few; cdr3_aa: CASSFGFRAKNIQYF; cdr3_nt: TGTGCCAGCAGTTTCGGGTTTCGAGCCAAAAACATTCAGTACTTC
v_call: TRBV10-3; j_call: TRBJ1-1; d_call: NA; cdr3_length: 14; clone_size: NA; cdr3_aa: CAISESAGITEAFF; cdr3_nt: TGTGCCATCAGTGAGTCCGCGGGGATCACTGAAGCTTTCTTT
v_call: TRBV12-3/TRBV12-4; j_call: TRBJ1-1; d_call: NA; cdr3_length: 13; clone_size: many; cdr3_aa: CASSRAPNGEAFF; cdr3_nt: TGTGCCAGCAGTAGGGCCCCTAACGGTGAAGCTTTCTTT
v_call: TRBV20-1; j_call: TRBJ2-7; d_call: TRBD1; cdr3_length: 16; clone_size: NA; cdr3_aa: CSARGGDRGPTYEQYF; cdr3_nt: TGCAGTGCTAGAGGAGGGGACAGGGGGCCGACTTACGAGCAGTACTTC
v_call: TRBV4-2; j_call: TRBJ2-1; d_call: NA; cdr3_length: 16; clone_size: few; cdr3_aa: CASSQDTQGMIREQFF; cdr3_nt: TGTGCCAGCAGCCAAGATACGCAGGGGATGATTCGTGAGCAGTTCTTC
v_call: TRBV7-2; j_call: TRBJ2-7; d_call: TRBD1; cdr3_length: 15; clone_size: NA; cdr3_aa: CASSFTGTEAYEQYF; cdr3_nt: TGTGCCAGCAGCTTCACCGGGACAGAGGCCTACGAGCAGTACTTC
v_call: TRBV10-3; j_call: TRBJ1-5; d_call: NA; cdr3_length: 13; clone_size: few; cdr3_aa: CAIRGGINQPQHF; cdr3_nt: TGTGCCATCAGGGGGGGAATCAATCAGCCCCAGCATTTT
v_call: TRBV29-1; j_call: TRBJ2-2; d_call: NA; cdr3_length: 13; clone_size: few; cdr3_aa: CSVVSGHTGELFF; cdr3_nt: TGCAGCGTTGTCAGCGGGCACACCGGGGAGCTGTTTTTT
v_call: TRBV20-1; j_call: TRBJ2-3; d_call: TRBD2; cdr3_length: 15; clone_size: few; cdr3_aa: CSARRASGSPDTQYF; cdr3_nt: TGCAGTGCTAGAAGGGCCAGCGGGAGCCCAGATACGCAGTATTTT
v_call: TRBV5-1; j_call: TRBJ1-2; d_call: NA; cdr3_length: 14; clone_size: NA; cdr3_aa: CASSSRQAIGGYTF; cdr3_nt: TGCGCCAGCAGCTCGAGACAGGCTATTGGTGGCTACACCTTC
v_call: TRBV7-2; j_call: TRBJ2-1; d_call: NA; cdr3_length: 16; clone_size: NA; cdr3_aa: CASSSDLRIPYNEQFF; cdr3_nt: TGTGCCAGCAGCTCAGACCTTCGAATACCTTACAATGAGCAGTTCTTC
v_call: TRBV6-1; j_call: TRBJ1-1; d_call: TRBD1; cdr3_length: 13; clone_size: few; cdr3_aa: CAARTGGFTEAFF; cdr3_nt: TGTGCCGCACGTACAGGGGGCTTCACTGAAGCTTTCTTT
v_call: TRBV18; j_call: TRBJ2-1; d_call: NA; cdr3_length: 15; clone_size: few; cdr3_aa: CASSPVGGRGNEQFF; cdr3_nt: TGTGCCAGCTCACCAGTCGGGGGGCGCGGCAATGAGCAGTTCTTC
v_call: TRBV7-9; j_call: TRBJ1-4; d_call: NA; cdr3_length: 15; clone_size: few; cdr3_aa: CASMPSSATNEKLFF; cdr3_nt: TGTGCCAGCATGCCGTCCTCAGCAACTAATGAAAAACTGTTTTTT
v_call: TRBV7-2; j_call: TRBJ1-4; d_call: NA; cdr3_length: 15; clone_size: few; cdr3_aa: CASSLAGQGWEKLFF; cdr3_nt: TGTGCCAGCAGCCTAGCTGGGCAGGGTTGGGAAAAACTGTTTTTT
v_call: TRBV20-1; j_call: TRBJ2-5; d_call: NA; cdr3_length: 13; clone_size: many; cdr3_aa: CSASRTTQETQYF; cdr3_nt: TGCAGTGCTTCACGGACCACACAAGAGACCCAGTACTTC
v_call: TRBV29-1; j_call: TRBJ2-1; d_call: NA; cdr3_length: 15; clone_size: NA; cdr3_aa: CSVENLSSPLDEQFF; cdr3_nt: TGCAGCGTTGAAAACTTAAGTTCCCCCCTGGATGAGCAGTTCTTC
v_call: TRBV5-5; j_call: TRBJ2-4; d_call: TRBD2; cdr3_length: 15; clone_size: NA; cdr3_aa: CASSLVAGGPPIQYF; cdr3_nt: TGTGCCAGCAGCTTGGTAGCGGGGGGGCCCCCCATTCAGTACTTC
v_call: TRBV5-6; j_call: TRBJ1-1; d_call: TRBD1; cdr3_length: 17; clone_size: few; cdr3_aa: CASSPRPGTGSRTEAFF; cdr3_nt: TGTGCCAGCAGCCCACGTCCCGGGACAGGGTCGAGGACTGAAGCTTTCTTT
v_call: TRBV24-1; j_call: TRBJ2-1; d_call: NA; cdr3_length: 14; clone_size: many; cdr3_aa: CATRASSSYNEQFF; cdr3_nt: TGTGCCACCAGGGCCTCGAGCTCCTACAATGAGCAGTTCTTC
v_call: TRBV19; j_call: TRBJ2-5; d_call: NA; cdr3_length: 13; clone_size: many; cdr3_aa: CASSIGHKETQYF; cdr3_nt: TGTGCCAGTAGTATTGGTCACAAAGAGACCCAGTACTTC
v_call: TRBV20-1; j_call: TRBJ2-1; d_call: NA; cdr3_length: 13; clone_size: NA; cdr3_aa: CSARKWENNEQFF; cdr3_nt: TGCAGTGCGAGGAAATGGGAGAACAATGAGCAGTTCTTC
v_call: TRBV12-3/TRBV12-4; j_call: TRBJ2-1; d_call: TRBD2; cdr3_length: 16; clone_size: few; cdr3_aa: CASSSSTSGGADEQFF; cdr3_nt: TGTGCCAGCAGTTCCTCGACTAGCGGGGGGGCGGATGAGCAGTTCTTC
v_call: TRBV10-3; j_call: TRBJ2-1; d_call: TRBD2; cdr3_length: 12; clone_size: NA; cdr3_aa: CAIKGLADEQFF; cdr3_nt: TGTGCCATCAAGGGACTAGCGGATGAGCAGTTCTTC
v_call: TRBV7-2; j_call: TRBJ2-3; d_call: NA; cdr3_length: 13; clone_size: NA; cdr3_aa: CASSPGWGVTQYF; cdr3_nt: TGTGCCAGCAGCCCTGGGTGGGGGGTTACGCAGTATTTT
v_call: TRBV20-1; j_call: TRBJ2-3; d_call: TRBD2; cdr3_length: 14; clone_size: few; cdr3_aa: CSAHVAGVTDTQYF; cdr3_nt: TGCAGTGCCCATGTAGCGGGGGTCACAGATACGCAGTATTTT
v_call: TRBV6-2/TRBV6-3; j_call: TRBJ1-5; d_call: TRBD1; cdr3_length: 19; clone_size: few; cdr3_aa: CASSYFPGQGLWGDQPQHF; cdr3_nt: TGTGCCAGCAGTTACTTTCCGGGACAGGGATTGTGGGGGGATCAGCCCCAGCATTTT